Shown below are 32 T cell receptor beta chains from a single sample sequenced in a study of OX40 agonist ivuxolimab in advanced cancers. This table comes from immunoSEQ multiplex PCR, and its TCRdb copy is limited to in-frame clones, with some not included. Of tens of thousands of clones in the sample, 84% were seen once. Sequenced here: CD4+ or CD8+ T cells sorted from blood, sampled in a trial of the OX40 agonist ivuxolimab. These receptors were collected from an adult with an advanced solid tumor such as melanoma, head and neck, liver or kidney cancer.

The chain combines TRBV5-1 with TRBJ1-1; D might be TRBD1 (6 bases). The CDR3 runs to 14 residues. In germline, CDR1 is SGHRS, CDR2 YFSETQ. Trimming pared 3 bases from V and 8 bases from J, leaving 17 bases between. The DNA of the CDR3 is TGCGCCAGCAGCTCGGGGGCCCGACTCCCCGAAGCTTTCTTT. It is translated as CASSSGARLPEAFF.

The chain recombines TRBV7-2 with TRBJ2-5; 7 nucleotides align to TRBD1. The germline CDR1 and CDR2 sequences are SGHTA and FQGNSA. With 6 bases clipped from V and 4 bases from J, the junction kept 11 bases outside the gene matches. The CDR3 is made up of 15 amino acids. CDR3 sequence reads: CASRYPGGRRETQYF. For the CDR3, the DNA is TGTGCCAGCAGGTACCCAGGGGGAAGGAGAGAGACCCAGTACTTC.

This chain joins TRBV15 and TRBJ1-1, with no clear D. The V gene lost 1 base and the J gene lost 2 bases, with 11 bases spanning the gap. The CDR3 is made up of 15 amino acids. Looked up from germline, CDR1 is LNHNV and CDR2 is YYDKDF (reference sequence). CDR3 residues: CATSRVQDSNTEAFF. Written as DNA, the CDR3 is TGTGCCACCAGCAGAGTTCAGGACTCCAACACTGAAGCTTTCTTT.

The V call is TRBV6-6, the J call TRBJ1-3, with 7 bases identical to TRBD1. CDR1 is MNHNY, CDR2 SVGAGI, per germline (reference sequence). There are 15 residues in the CDR3. Germline trimming cut 2 bases from V and 4 bases from J; bases unmatched to any gene: 5. The CDR3 DNA follows: TGTGCCAGCAGTTACCCGACAGGGTTGGGAAACACCATATATTTT. Its protein product is CASSYPTGLGNTIYF.

The chain uses TRBV6-5 and TRBJ1-2, with a tentative D call TRBD1 (5 bases). CDR1 is MNHEY and CDR2 is SVGAGI in the germline V gene. This CDR3 is built from 14 residues. V was pared by 2 bases and J by 3 bases, with 10 bases between. DNA for the CDR3: TGTGCCAGCAGTTACCGTCAGGGCTACTATGGCTACACCTTC. Its translation is CASSYRQGYYGYTF.

The chain carries TRBV7-3 and TRBJ1-6; 8 nucleotides line up with TRBD1. Germline CDR1 SGHTA, CDR2 FQGTGA. V dropped 5 bases and J dropped 7; count of bases not matched to a gene: 4. The CDR3 runs 14 residues. The CDR3 DNA is TGTGCCAGCAGCCAGGGACAGGCAAATTCACCCCTCCACTTT. Protein: CASSQGQANSPLHF.

This chain joins TRBV9 and TRBJ2-7; D is unresolved. The ends were cut back, 0 bases at V and 6 bases at J, with 10 bases in the middle. This CDR3 is 13 amino acids long. Germline V gives CDR1 SGDLS, CDR2 YYNGEE. Here the CDR3 reads CASSVEEWREQYF. DNA for the CDR3: TGTGCCAGCAGCGTAGAAGAGTGGCGCGAGCAGTACTTC.

The chain recombines TRBV7-9 with TRBJ2-1; 15 positions match TRBD2. CDR3 length equals 16 residues. The V gene's germline CDR1 is SEHNR and CDR2 FQNEAQ (reference sequence). Trimming removed 5 bases from V and 9 bases from J; junction bases left unmatched: 8. The CDR3 spells CASSHGTSGRSGEQFF. The CDR3 DNA sequence: TGTGCCAGCAGCCACGGGACTAGCGGGAGGAGTGGTGAGCAGTTCTTC. Supplemented by reference TRBV7-9 and TRBJ2-1, the full variable domain reads DTGVSQNPRHKITKRGQNVTFRCDPISEHNRLYWYRQTLGQGPEFLTYFQNEAQLEKSRLLSDRFSAERPKGSFSTLEIQRTEQGDSAMYLCASSHGTSGRSGEQFFGPGTRLTVL.

This clone was found once. This chain uses TRBV9 with TRBJ2-7, with 16 bases lining up with TRBD2. Germline CDR1 is SGDLS and CDR2 is YYNGEE. The CDR3 spans 15 residues. Trimming at V came to 3 bases and at J to 7 bases, leaving 4 bases not matched to a gene. CDR3 coding DNA: TGTGCCAGCAGCGCGGGACTAGCGGGAGGGGAGGAGCAGTACTTC. It encodes CASSAGLAGGEEQYF.

There are a few counts of this clone. The V and J genes are TRBV11-1 and TRBJ2-1; TRBD2 agrees at 9 bases. The germline CDR1 and CDR2 sequences are SGHAT and FQDESV (reference sequence). The CDR3 has 14 amino acids. V was pared by 4 bases and J by 9 bases, with 7 bases of the junction left unmatched. The CDR3 here is CASSSSGGRREQFF. CDR3 DNA: TGTGCCAGCAGCTCGAGCGGGGGGCGTCGTGAGCAGTTCTTC.

The rearrangement joins TRBV30 to TRBJ1-1; TRBD1 aligns across 8 bases. The junction had 11 bases not matched to a gene; V was cut back by 2 bases and J by 0 bases. The germline CDR1 and CDR2 sequences are GTSNPN and SVGIG (reference sequence). The CDR3 totals 17 residues. In nucleotides, the CDR3 is TGTGCCTGGAGTAAAAGGGCAGGGGGCGGGGTGAACACTGAAGCTTTCTTT. Amino acid sequence: CAWSKRAGGGVNTEAFF.

The chain uses TRBV15 and TRBJ2-4; 7 positions match TRBD2. The CDR3 totals 16 residues. The J segment lost 1 base and the V segment lost 0 bases, leaving 3 bases of the junction unmatched. Germline V gene data show CDR1 as LNHNV and CDR2 as YYDKDF (reference sequence). DNA for the CDR3: TGTGCCACCAGCAGAGATCCGACTAGCGCCAAAAACATTCAGTACTTC. This encodes CATSRDPTSAKNIQYF.

The CDR3 DNA reads TGTGCCAGCACCTATAGCGGAGCCTACGAGCAGTACTTC. Translated: CASTYSGAYEQYF. The chain carries TRBV7-2 and TRBJ2-7; D is possibly TRBD2 (6 bases). The CDR3 is 13 residues long. The V gene's germline CDR1 is SGHTA and CDR2 FQGNSA. Between the trimmed V and J ends, which lost 7 bases and 2 bases, there was a span of 12 bases. Using reference TRBV7-2 and TRBJ2-7 for the parts outside the CDR3, the full variable domain is GAGVSQSPSNKVTEKGKDVELRCDPISGHTALYWYRQSLGQGLEFLIYFQGNSAPDKSGLPSDRFSAERTGGSVSTLTIQRTQQEDSAVYLCASTYSGAYEQYFGPGTRLTVT.

This clone was seen only once. The chain combines TRBV19 with TRBJ1-5; 12 bases line up with TRBD1. The CDR3 contains 17 residues. The V gene's germline CDR1 is LNHDA and CDR2 SQIVND (reference sequence). With 0 bases clipped from V and 7 bases from J, the junction kept 7 bases outside the gene matches. CDR3 residues: CASSIDGGQGAWQPQHF. DNA of the CDR3: TGTGCCAGTAGTATAGATGGGGGACAGGGGGCTTGGCAGCCCCAGCATTTT.

The V gene is TRBV25-1, the J gene TRBJ1-3; D ambiguous. Deletions cut 1 base from V and 0 bases from J, with 16 bases between. The length of the CDR3 is 18 residues. Germline V lookup: CDR1 MGHDK, CDR2 SYGVNS. The chain's CDR3 is CASSEWAEVASSGNTIYF. CDR3 nucleotide sequence: TGTGCCAGCAGTGAATGGGCGGAGGTAGCGAGCTCTGGAAACACCATATATTTT.

The V and J genes are TRBV2 and TRBJ1-5, with D tentatively TRBD1 (5 bases). Trimming took off 5 bases at V and 6 bases at J, with 17 bases between the two ends. The germline V gene has CDR1 SNHLY and CDR2 FYNNEI. The CDR3 has 15 amino acids. The CDR3 region is CASSTGTVVPQPQHF. The DNA for the CDR3 is TGTGCCAGCAGTACCGGGACGGTGGTTCCTCAGCCCCAGCATTTT.

The chain carries TRBV7-2 and TRBJ1-1; the D gene is possibly TRBD1 (5 bases). CDR1 and CDR2 from the germline V gene are SGHTA and FQGNSA. V was cut by 3 bases and J by 4 bases, with 9 bases left in between. The CDR3 length is 13 residues. The CDR3 coding sequence is TGTGCCAGCAGCTTGGGGGGAGGCACTGAAGCTTTCTTT. This gives the protein CASSLGGGTEAFF. Together with reference TRBV7-2 and TRBJ1-1, the CDR3 gives the full variable domain: GAGVSQSPSNKVTEKGKDVELRCDPISGHTALYWYRQSLGQGLEFLIYFQGNSAPDKSGLPSDRFSAERTGGSVSTLTIQRTQQEDSAVYLCASSLGGGTEAFFGQGTRLTVV.

The chain carries TRBV11-1 and TRBJ2-7; D call uncertain. CDR1 and CDR2 from the germline V gene are SGHAT and FQDESV (reference sequence). V shed 4 bases and J shed 3 bases, with 16 bases lying between them. The CDR3 sequence is 15 residues long. CDR3 sequence: CASSSASNTFYEQYF. DNA for the CDR3: TGTGCCAGCAGCTCCGCCAGTAACACCTTCTACGAGCAGTACTTC. Looking up the rest from reference TRBV11-1 and TRBJ2-7 gives the full variable domain: EAEVAQSPRYKITEKSQAVAFWCDPISGHATLYWYRQILGQGPELLVQFQDESVVDDSQLPKDRFSAERLKGVDSTLKIQPAELGDSAMYLCASSSASNTFYEQYFGPGTRLTVT.

This clone has just one count. This chain joins TRBV6-1 and TRBJ1-6, with TRBD1 identical over 10 bases. The CDR3 runs 13 residues. Germline-derived CDR1 and CDR2 are MNHNS and SASEGT. V gave up 7 bases and J gave up 9 bases; unmatched junction bases: 3. The chain's CDR3 is CASNGQGGSPLHF. As DNA, the CDR3 is TGTGCCAGCAATGGACAGGGGGGTTCACCCCTCCACTTT.

The rearrangement uses TRBV4-2 and TRBJ2-7; a weak D match, TRBD2 (6 bases). Germline V gene sequence: CDR1 LGHNA, CDR2 YNFKEQ. V was shortened by 1 base and J by 5 bases, with 18 bases between the two germline ends. The CDR3 consists of 16 residues. The CDR3 nucleotides are TGTGCCAGCAGCCAAGGAATAACTAGCCAGCTTCACGAGCAGTACTTC. Translated, it gives CASSQGITSQLHEQYF.

The chain employs TRBV7-9 and TRBJ2-1; 10 bases match TRBD1. Looked up from germline, CDR1 is SEHNR and CDR2 is FQNEAQ (reference sequence). Trimming took 8 bases from V and 4 from J; bases not matched to a gene: 5. The CDR3 sequence is 14 residues long. The CDR3 DNA reads as TGTGCCAGCGCCCGACAGGGGGCATACAATGAGCAGTTCTTC. Translation gives CASARQGAYNEQFF.

The chain recombines TRBV15 with TRBJ1-1, with D perhaps TRBD1 (5 bases). Trimming shortened V by 0 bases and J by 4 bases, and 9 bases separated the two germline ends. CDR1 is LNHNV, CDR2 YYDKDF, per germline (reference sequence). The CDR3 is 14 amino acids. The CDR3 loop reads CATSRDRVGTEAFF. CDR3 DNA: TGTGCCACCAGCAGAGACAGGGTGGGCACTGAAGCTTTCTTT.

The V gene is TRBV7-9, the J gene TRBJ1-2, with 9 nucleotides matching TRBD1. The trim removed 10 bases at V and 5 bases at J, leaving 11 bases unmatched. This CDR3 region has 14 residues. CDR1 and CDR2 from the germline V gene are SEHNR and FQNEAQ (reference sequence). Written as DNA, the CDR3 is TGTGCCACCTTACCGGGACAGGGATTTTATGGCTACACCTTC. Translating it yields CATLPGQGFYGYTF. The variable domain in full, with the rest retrieved from reference TRBV7-9 and TRBJ1-2, is DTGVSQNPRHKITKRGQNVTFRCDPISEHNRLYWYRQTLGQGPEFLTYFQNEAQLEKSRLLSDRFSAERPKGSFSTLEIQRTEQGDSAMYLCATLPGQGFYGYTFGSGTRLTVV.

The rearrangement links TRBV4-2 to TRBJ2-7; D is possibly TRBD1 or TRBD2 (6 bases each). Trimming removed 1 base from V and 2 bases from J, with 9 bases in between. CDR1 is LGHNA, CDR2 YNFKEQ, per germline. The CDR3 covers 14 residues. The CDR3 region is CASSQGGATYEQYF. CDR3 bases: TGTGCCAGCAGCCAAGGGGGGGCCACCTACGAGCAGTACTTC.

In DNA, the CDR3 is TGTGCCTGGAGTCCTAGGGGGGTAGGACTTCAGAGTGAAAAACTGTTTTTT. It yields the protein CAWSPRGVGLQSEKLFF. The chain is built from TRBV30 and TRBJ1-4; weak D call: TRBD1 (6 bases). Germline V gene lookup returns CDR1 GTSNPN and CDR2 SVGIG (reference sequence). The CDR3 sequence is 17 residues long. V was shortened by 2 bases and J by 7 bases, with 23 bases between the two germline ends.

The V gene is TRBV7-9, the J gene TRBJ1-4, with 8 bases lining up with TRBD1. Germline CDR1 and CDR2: SEHNR and FQNEAQ (reference sequence). V lost 0 bases and J lost 3; bases outside the gene matches: 3. The CDR3 has 16 residues. The CDR3 DNA follows: TGTGCCAGCAGCTTAGCACAGGGGGTGGCTAATGAAAAACTGTTTTTT. The encoded protein is CASSLAQGVANEKLFF.

This rearrangement joins TRBV10-1 to TRBJ2-2; D not certain. CDR3 length: 13 residues. Germline CDR1 and CDR2: WNHNN and SYGVQD (reference sequence). The V and J ends lost 2 bases and 5 bases respectively, with 6 bases between them. CDR3 DNA sequence: TGCGCCAGCAGTGAGGCACTAACCGGGGAGCTGTTTTTT. Amino acids: CASSEALTGELFF.

This clone came up once. The chain employs TRBV6-5 and TRBJ1-1; perhaps TRBD1 as D (5 bases). The CDR3 consists of 12 residues. V was pared by 1 base and J by 10 bases, with 10 bases between. Looked up from germline, CDR1 is MNHEY and CDR2 is SVGAGI. CDR3 region: CASSYFGGGAFF. Written as DNA, the CDR3 is TGTGCCAGCAGTTACTTTGGGGGGGGAGCTTTCTTT.

The chain recombines TRBV27 with TRBJ1-3; the D is unclear. CDR1 MNHEY and CDR2 SMNVEV come from the germline V gene (reference sequence). Trimming took 7 bases from V and 0 from J, leaving 16 bases between them. The CDR3 extends over 16 amino acids. The CDR3 protein is CASMGLGIHSGNTIYF. CDR3 in DNA: TGTGCCAGCATGGGTCTAGGTATACACTCTGGAAACACCATATATTTT.

This sequence joins TRBV28 and TRBJ1-2, with 8 nucleotides matching TRBD1. The CDR3 length is 13 residues. V dropped 7 bases and J dropped 4; count of bases not matched to a gene: 5. Germline CDR1 MDHEN, CDR2 SYDVKM. Here the CDR3 DNA reads TGTGCCAGCAACCCCACAGGGGGCTATGGCTACACCTTC. Translating it yields CASNPTGGYGYTF.

This clone appeared a few times. V and J are TRBV10-3 and TRBJ2-7; D is undetermined. Between the trimmed V and J ends, which lost 4 bases and 0 bases, there was a span of 10 bases. Germline lookup yields CDR1 ENHRY and CDR2 SYGVKD. The CDR3 has 14 amino acids. The CDR3 is CAISGGLLSYEQYF. The CDR3 DNA reads TGTGCCATCAGTGGCGGCTTACTCTCCTACGAGCAGTACTTC.

This clone was found a few times. The J gene is TRBJ2-3, the V gene TRBV5-6; the D is unclear. V shed 2 bases and J shed 2 bases, with 12 bases lying between them. This CDR3 has 15 residues. Germline V CDR1 and CDR2: SGHDT, YYEEEE. As DNA, the CDR3 is TGTGCCAGCAGCTTTGGGGTGGCAAACACAGATACGCAGTATTTT. Its protein product is CASSFGVANTDTQYF.